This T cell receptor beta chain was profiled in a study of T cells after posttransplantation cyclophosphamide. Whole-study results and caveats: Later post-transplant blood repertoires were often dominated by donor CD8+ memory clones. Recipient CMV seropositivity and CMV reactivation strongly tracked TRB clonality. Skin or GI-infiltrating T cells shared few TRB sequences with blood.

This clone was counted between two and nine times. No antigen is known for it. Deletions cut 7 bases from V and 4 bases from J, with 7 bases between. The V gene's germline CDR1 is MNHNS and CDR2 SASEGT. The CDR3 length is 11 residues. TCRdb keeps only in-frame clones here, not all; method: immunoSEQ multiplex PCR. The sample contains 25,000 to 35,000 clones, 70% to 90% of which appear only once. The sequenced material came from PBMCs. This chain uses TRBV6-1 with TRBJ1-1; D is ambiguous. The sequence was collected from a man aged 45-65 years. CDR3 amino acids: CASNYVTEAFF. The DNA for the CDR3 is TGTGCCAGCAACTACGTCACTGAAGCTTTCTTT.